These T cell receptor beta chains were read from a single sample in a study of somatic mutations in cytotoxic T cells in rheumatoid arthritis. TCRdb's copy holds only in-frame clones and misses some; the assay was immunoSEQ multiplex PCR. In the table there are around 20,000 clones, around 67% of which are singletons. Material for sequencing was CD8+ T cells sorted from blood. The receptors stem from a woman aged 60-75 years in good health. Each CDR3 is given without its conserved first and last residue. Each record gives: V gene, J gene, CDR3 protein.

v_call: TRBV6-5
j_call: TRBJ1-2
cdr3_aa: ASSYSGPGYGYT

v_call: TRBV13
j_call: TRBJ2-7
cdr3_aa: ASSRRDRGYEQY

v_call: TRBV9
j_call: TRBJ1-2
cdr3_aa: ASSVDRYGYT

v_call: TRBV30
j_call: TRBJ1-1
cdr3_aa: AWSVQGNTEAF

v_call: TRBV4-1
j_call: TRBJ1-6
cdr3_aa: ASSQEDRTYSPLH

v_call: TRBV11-2
j_call: TRBJ1-5
cdr3_aa: ASSFGTAYSNQPQH

v_call: TRBV27
j_call: TRBJ2-1
cdr3_aa: ASSPLGAGGEDGEQF

v_call: TRBV19
j_call: TRBJ2-7
cdr3_aa: ASTSRTSSYEQY

v_call: TRBV5-1
j_call: TRBJ2-5
cdr3_aa: ASSPTQYQETQY

v_call: TRBV10-2
j_call: TRBJ1-2
cdr3_aa: ASSGPTRRGDYGYT

v_call: TRBV14
j_call: TRBJ2-7
cdr3_aa: ASSQVPGTYEQY

v_call: TRBV5-6
j_call: TRBJ1-2
cdr3_aa: ASSIGTGNYGYT

v_call: TRBV7-9
j_call: TRBJ1-1
cdr3_aa: ASSSTTGGITEAF

v_call: TRBV5-1
j_call: TRBJ2-4
cdr3_aa: ASSPPASGVAKNIQY

v_call: TRBV5-8
j_call: TRBJ2-2
cdr3_aa: ASSYGTSGLAGELF

v_call: TRBV15
j_call: TRBJ1-5
cdr3_aa: ATSRTGGVDQPQH

v_call: TRBV25-1
j_call: TRBJ2-4
cdr3_aa: ASSPDSALAKNIQY

v_call: TRBV9
j_call: TRBJ1-2
cdr3_aa: ASSVSGGVTSSYGYT

v_call: TRBV6-6
j_call: TRBJ1-5
cdr3_aa: ASSYPGTAFIRAQH

v_call: TRBV5-1
j_call: TRBJ2-7
cdr3_aa: ASSLREGSYEQY

v_call: TRBV6-4
j_call: TRBJ1-3
cdr3_aa: ASTGTVTGNTIY

v_call: TRBV9
j_call: TRBJ1-3
cdr3_aa: ASGAGASYSGNTIY

v_call: TRBV7-8
j_call: TRBJ1-1
cdr3_aa: ASSLLQGAGGAF

v_call: TRBV6-5
j_call: TRBJ2-7
cdr3_aa: ASSSPLYEQY

v_call: TRBV7-9
j_call: TRBJ1-2
cdr3_aa: ASSSYIPLGQGGYYGYT

v_call: TRBV6-1
j_call: TRBJ2-7
cdr3_aa: ASTEGFYEQY

v_call: TRBV7-9
j_call: TRBJ2-1
cdr3_aa: ASSLMVLAISYNEQF

v_call: TRBV12-5
j_call: TRBJ1-1
cdr3_aa: ASGLGFMAEAF

v_call: TRBV6-4
j_call: TRBJ2-3
cdr3_aa: ASSDGAGVADTQY

v_call: TRBV5-1
j_call: TRBJ2-1
cdr3_aa: ASKKGQGGLNEQF

v_call: TRBV5-1
j_call: TRBJ1-2
cdr3_aa: ASSLTGPGSYGYT

v_call: TRBV5-1
j_call: TRBJ2-7
cdr3_aa: ASSLEDRGQYEQY

v_call: TRBV9
j_call: TRBJ2-2
cdr3_aa: ASSVTGSVTGELF

v_call: TRBV7-9
j_call: TRBJ2-1
cdr3_aa: ASSGLAGSSYNEQF

v_call: TRBV27
j_call: TRBJ2-1
cdr3_aa: ASSLTSIEQF

v_call: TRBV27
j_call: TRBJ2-1
cdr3_aa: ASGTGDEQF

v_call: TRBV15
j_call: TRBJ2-5
cdr3_aa: ATSRGGEGPRETQY

v_call: TRBV19
j_call: TRBJ2-2
cdr3_aa: ASSIDPETNTGELF

v_call: TRBV19
j_call: TRBJ2-1
cdr3_aa: ASSIEVTVNEQF

v_call: TRBV21-1
j_call: TRBJ2-4
cdr3_aa: ASSKAGILAKNIQY

v_call: TRBV19
j_call: TRBJ1-5
cdr3_aa: ASSVLGQPQH

v_call: TRBV6-5
j_call: TRBJ1-1
cdr3_aa: ASSTDRDTEAF

v_call: TRBV2
j_call: TRBJ1-5
cdr3_aa: ASSDNGSNQPQH